This TCR beta chain is from a study of response to subunit inactivated influenza vaccine. As concerns this clonotype: Its specificity is unknown.

TCRdb redid the calling of the RT-PCR reads with MiXCR, one entry per CDR3 protein. Of around 490,000 distinct CDR3 sequences in the sample, less than 8% were seen once. The CDR3 runs to 14 residues. Per the germline V gene, CDR1 is LGHNA and CDR2 is YSLEER. Trimming left V 0 bases short and J 10 bases short, with 13 bases between. Findings of the study overall: Each seasonal flu vaccination may recruit only limited new T cells, authors suggested.

The material was PBMCs from blood, obtained less than 25 months after vaccination. The clonotype was recovered from a man aged 50 to 69 who received an inactivated influenza vaccine. The genes are TRBV4-3 and TRBJ2-1, with a tentative D call TRBD2 (6 bases). The CDR3 DNA follows: TGCGCCAGCAGCCAAGAACGGACTAATGGGGAGCAGTTCTTC. This translates into CASSQERTNGEQFF.